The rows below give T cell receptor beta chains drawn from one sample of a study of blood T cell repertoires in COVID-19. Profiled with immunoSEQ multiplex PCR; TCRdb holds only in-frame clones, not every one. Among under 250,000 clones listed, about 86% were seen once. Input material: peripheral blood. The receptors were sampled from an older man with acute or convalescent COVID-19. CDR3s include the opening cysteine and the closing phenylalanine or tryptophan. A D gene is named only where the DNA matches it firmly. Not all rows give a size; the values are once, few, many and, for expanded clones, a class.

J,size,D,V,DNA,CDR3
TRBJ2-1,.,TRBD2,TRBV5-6,TGTGCCAGCAGCAAACTAGCGGGAGCCTACAATGAGCAGTTCTTC,CASSKLAGAYNEQFF
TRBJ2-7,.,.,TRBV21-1,TGTGCCAGCAGCATTAGGGGTGTATGCCACCCCTCCGGCTACGAGCAGTACTTC,CASSIRGVCHPSGYEQYF
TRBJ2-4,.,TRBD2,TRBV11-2,TGTGCCAGCAGCTTAGGAGGGAGGGGAAACATTCAGTACTTC,CASSLGGRGNIQYF
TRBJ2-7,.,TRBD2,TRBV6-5,TGTGCCAGCAGTTCGACTAGCGGGGCTCCCTACGAGCAGTACTTC,CASSSTSGAPYEQYF
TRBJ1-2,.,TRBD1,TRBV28,TGTGCCAGCAGTTCCGATTTGGACAGGGGGGACTATGGCTACACCTTC,CASSSDLDRGDYGYTF
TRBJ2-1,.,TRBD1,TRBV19,TGTGCCAGTAAAAGGTGGGACAGGGACCTCAATGAGCAGTTCTTC,CASKRWDRDLNEQFF
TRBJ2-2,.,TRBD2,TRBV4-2,TGTGCCAGCAGCCAAGGGGGACTAGCGGGAGTCCGTACCGGGGAGCTGTTTTTT,CASSQGGLAGVRTGELFF
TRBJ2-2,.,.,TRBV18,TGTGCCAGCTCACCCATGGCAGATAACACCGGGGAGCTGTTTTTT,CASSPMADNTGELFF
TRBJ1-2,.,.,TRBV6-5,TGTGCCAGCAGGGCTGGGGGGGCCTATGGCTACACCTTC,CASRAGGAYGYTF
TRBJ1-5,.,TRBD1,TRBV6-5,TGTGCCAGCAGTCCTACCCAGGGGGAAGGGGGGCCCCAGCATTTT,CASSPTQGEGGPQHF
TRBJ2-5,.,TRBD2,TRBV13,TGTGCCAGCAGCTCGACGACGGGAGGTTGGTCGGAGACCCAGTACTTC,CASSSTTGGWSETQYF
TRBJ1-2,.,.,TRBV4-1,TGCGCCAGCAGCCAGAACAGGGACTATGGCTACACCTTC,CASSQNRDYGYTF
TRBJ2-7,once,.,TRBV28,TGTGCCAGCAGTATGACAGACCCGGGTGAGCAGTACTTC,CASSMTDPGEQYF
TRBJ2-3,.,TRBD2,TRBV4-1,TGCGCCAGCAGCCAAGAGGGACTAGCGTACACAGATACGCAGTATTTT,CASSQEGLAYTDTQYF
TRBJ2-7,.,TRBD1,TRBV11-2,TGTGCCAGCAGCTTAAACTCTTACCAGGGGGAGTACTTC,CASSLNSYQGEYF
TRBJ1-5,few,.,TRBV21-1,TGTGCCAGCAGTCCCCCGTGCGCGGACAGGGGGCGGAGGTCACGTCAGCCCCAGCATTTT,CASSPPCADRGRRSRQPQHF
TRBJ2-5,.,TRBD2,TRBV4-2,TGTGCCAGCAGCCAAGTGGCTAGCGGGAGTCGTGTGGAGACCCAGTACTTC,CASSQVASGSRVETQYF
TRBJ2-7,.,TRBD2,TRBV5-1,TGCGCCAGCAGCTTGGATATAGCGGGAGTAGACGAGCAGTACTTC,CASSLDIAGVDEQYF
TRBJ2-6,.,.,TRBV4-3,TGCGCCAGCAGCCAGGGGCCGAGCTCTGGGGCCAACGTCCTGACTTTC,CASSQGPSSGANVLTF
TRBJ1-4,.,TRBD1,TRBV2,TGTGCCAGCACCTCGGACAGGGGCGGTGAAAAACTGTTTTTT,CASTSDRGGEKLFF
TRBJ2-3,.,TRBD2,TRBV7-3,TGTGCCAGCAGCCCCGCGGGACTAGCGGTCATGAGCACAGATACGCAGTATTTT,CASSPAGLAVMSTDTQYF
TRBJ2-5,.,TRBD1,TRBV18,TGTGCCAGCTCACCGATGTACTACATGGGACAGGGAGTGAGGACCCAGTACTTC,CASSPMYYMGQGVRTQYF
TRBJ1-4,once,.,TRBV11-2,TGTGCCAGCAGCTTAGATTTTTCCCCCGGCGGTGAAAAACTGTTTTTT,CASSLDFSPGGEKLFF
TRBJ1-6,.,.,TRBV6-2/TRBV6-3,TGTGCCAGCAGTTACGCACAACTAAGGAATTCACCCCTCCACTTT,CASSYAQLRNSPLHF
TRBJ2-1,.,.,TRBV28,TGTGCCAGCACCGGGACAACCTACAATGAGCAGTTCTTC,CASTGTTYNEQFF
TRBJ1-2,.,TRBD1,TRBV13,TGTGCCAGCAGCCCAGGACAGGGGGCGGGTTATGGCTACACCTTC,CASSPGQGAGYGYTF
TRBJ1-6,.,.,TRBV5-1,TGCGCCAGCAGCCAGACAGATCCCCGCTCCTATAATTCACCCCTCCACTTT,CASSQTDPRSYNSPLHF
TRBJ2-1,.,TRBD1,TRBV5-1,TGCGCCAGCAGCCCCCAGGGGGCCTACAATGAGCAGTTCTTC,CASSPQGAYNEQFF
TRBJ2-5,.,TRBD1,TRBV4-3,TGCGCCAGCAGCCATGACAGGGTGGGGATGGAGACCCAGTACTTC,CASSHDRVGMETQYF
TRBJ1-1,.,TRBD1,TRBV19,TGTGCCAGTAGTCGGGACAGGGGGAACACTGAAGCTTTCTTT,CASSRDRGNTEAFF
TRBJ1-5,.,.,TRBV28,TGTGCCAGCAGTCCACCCCAGGGGAGTTACAATCAGCCCCAGCATTTT,CASSPPQGSYNQPQHF
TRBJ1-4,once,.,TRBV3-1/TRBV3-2,TGTGCCAGCAGCCAAGACCCCCTTTTTAATGAAAAACTGTTTTTT,CASSQDPLFNEKLFF
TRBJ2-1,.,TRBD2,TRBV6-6,TGTGCCACCACGGGGGGATCCTACAATGAGCAGTTCTTC,CATTGGSYNEQFF
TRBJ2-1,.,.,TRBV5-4,TGTGCCAGCAGCTTGGCTCGGGACTACAATGAGCAGTTCTTC,CASSLARDYNEQFF
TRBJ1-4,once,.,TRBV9,TGTGCCAGCAGCTCCTTGGGATCGGGGAATGAAAAACTGTTTTTT,CASSSLGSGNEKLFF
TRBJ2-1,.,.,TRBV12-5,TGTGCTAGTGGGATTGCCGTAGTAGATGAGCAGTTCTTC,CASGIAVVDEQFF
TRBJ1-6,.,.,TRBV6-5,TGTGCCAGCAGTTACTCGCCCGGGCGGGCTAATTCACCCCTCCACTTT,CASSYSPGRANSPLHF
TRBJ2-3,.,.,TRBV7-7,TGTGCTAGCAGCTTGGGGCAGCGCACAGATACGCAGTATTTT,CASSLGQRTDTQYF
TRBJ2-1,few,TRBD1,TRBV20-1,TGCAGTGCTAGTGGGGGACAGTCCTACAATGAGCAGTTCTTC,CSASGGQSYNEQFF
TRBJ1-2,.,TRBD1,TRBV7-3,TGTGCCAGCAGCCTCTATGACCGGGACAGGTCTAACTATGGCTACACCTTC,CASSLYDRDRSNYGYTF
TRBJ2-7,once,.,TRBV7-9,TGTGCCAGCAGCTCGGCGGGACTCCTATCAGAGCAGTACTTC,CASSSAGLLSEQYF
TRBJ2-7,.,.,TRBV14,TGTGCCAGCAGCCAAGGGCTAGCGTACCGCCCCTACGAGCAGTACTTC,CASSQGLAYRPYEQYF
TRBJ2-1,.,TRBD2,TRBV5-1,TGCGCCAGCAGCTTGGAGTGGCGGGAGTACCATGAGCAGTTCTTC,CASSLEWREYHEQFF
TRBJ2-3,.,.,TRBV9,TGTGCCAGCAGCGTAGCGGGAGACGGCCCTAGCACAGATACGCAGTATTTT,CASSVAGDGPSTDTQYF
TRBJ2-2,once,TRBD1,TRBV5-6,TGTGCCAGCAGCCGCAACAGGGGCGGGGAGCTGTTTTTT,CASSRNRGGELFF